The 19 T cell receptor beta chains in this list originate from one sample, sequenced in a study of ipilimumab plus nivolumab after autologous stem cell transplantation. Generated by immunoSEQ multiplex PCR, the TCRdb table keeps only in-frame clones and is missing some. The data show approximately 20,000 clones, 77% seen once. Sequencing was performed on PBMCs, taken in a trial of ipilimumab plus nivolumab as post-transplant consolidation. These receptor sequences come from a male donor with diffuse large B-cell lymphoma.

The chain links TRBV20-1 to TRBJ1-1; D is uncertain. V was pared by 6 bases and J by 6 bases, with 11 bases between. The CDR3 loop spans 11 amino acids. CDR1 DFQATT and CDR2 SNEGSKA come from the germline V gene (reference sequence). The CDR3, as DNA: TGCAGTGCCTACCCGGGCGCTGAAGCTTTCTTT. Translating gives CSAYPGAEAFF.

J is TRBJ2-7 and V is TRBV5-6; TRBD1 aligns across 7 bases. V lost 0 bases, J lost 4 bases, and 1 base stayed unmatched. The CDR3 is 13 amino acids. Germline V lookup: CDR1 SGHDT, CDR2 YYEEEE. The chain's CDR3 is CASSLEQGYEQYF. CDR3 DNA sequence: TGTGCCAGCAGCTTGGAACAGGGGTACGAGCAGTACTTC. Drawing the rest from reference TRBV5-6 and TRBJ2-7, the complete variable domain is DAGVTQSPTHLIKTRGQQVTLRCSPKSGHDTVSWYQQALGQGPQFIFQYYEEEERQRGNFPDRFSGHQFPNYSSELNVNALLLGDSALYLCASSLEQGYEQYFGPGTRLTVT.

This clone has just a few counts. This chain uses TRBV2 with TRBJ2-7; 11 positions match TRBD1. J was trimmed by 7 bases and V by 9 bases; bases with no gene match: 11. Germline-derived CDR1 and CDR2 are SNHLY and FYNNEI. The CDR3 has 14 amino acids. CDR3 sequence reads: CASWKGQGAKEQYF. The CDR3 bases are TGTGCCAGTTGGAAAGGACAGGGGGCTAAAGAGCAGTACTTC.

This sequence joins TRBV6-5 and TRBJ2-5; TRBD2 aligns across 12 bases. CDR1 MNHEY and CDR2 SVGAGI come from the germline V gene. The CDR3 runs 16 residues. With 4 bases clipped from V and 5 bases from J, the junction kept 8 bases outside the gene matches. CDR3 nucleotide sequence: TGTGCCAGCAGTTCCGAGACTAGCGGGGGTCGGGAGACCCAGTACTTC. This gives the protein CASSSETSGGRETQYF.

CDR3 protein: CASSDTGRTVDPNYGYTF. CDR3 DNA sequence: TGTGCCAGTAGTGATACGGGACGGACCGTAGACCCAAACTATGGCTACACCTTC. The chain uses TRBV19 and TRBJ1-2; D may be TRBD1 (5 bases). CDR1 is LNHDA, CDR2 SQIVND, per germline (reference sequence). The CDR3 loop spans 18 amino acids. V was cut by 5 bases and J by 2 bases, with 24 bases left in between.

This clone was observed a handful of times. The genes are TRBV5-1 and TRBJ2-7, with TRBD1 matching over 9 bases. Germline V gives CDR1 SGHRS, CDR2 YFSETQ. Unmatched junction bases numbered 6, after V lost 6 bases and J lost 5 bases. CDR3 length: 13 amino acids. The CDR3 region is CASNKQGANEQYF. CDR3 DNA: TGCGCCAGCAACAAACAGGGGGCTAACGAGCAGTACTTC.

The chain carries TRBV7-2 and TRBJ2-7; D gene ambiguous. V was cut by 3 bases and J by 4 bases, with 16 bases left in between. Per germline, CDR1 SGHTA and CDR2 FQGNSA. CDR3 length: 15 amino acids. The CDR3 region is CASSFHGSGGYEQYF. The CDR3 region has the DNA TGTGCCAGCAGCTTCCACGGCTCGGGTGGGTACGAGCAGTACTTC.

This sequence joins TRBV4-3 and TRBJ2-3; the D is unclear. Germline CDR1 and CDR2: LGHNA and YSLEER. This CDR3 has 14 residues. V lost 3 bases to trimming and J lost 2 bases, with 9 bases between them. CDR3 sequence: CASSQDPYTDTQYF. The CDR3 nucleotides are TGCGCCAGCAGCCAGGACCCCTACACAGATACGCAGTATTTT.

This clone was counted many times. This chain connects TRBV5-6 to TRBJ2-7, with 8 bases aligning to TRBD1. CDR3 length: 14 amino acids. CDR1 and CDR2 from the germline V gene are SGHDT and YYEEEE. The ends lost 2 bases at V and 4 bases at J; junction bases unmatched: 5. CDR3 bases: TGTGCCAGCAGCTTTGGACAGGGACCTTACGAGCAGTACTTC. This gives the protein CASSFGQGPYEQYF.

This chain connects TRBV11-2 to TRBJ2-1, with 9 bases identical to TRBD1. Germline V gene data show CDR1 as SGHAT and CDR2 as FQNNGV. V was pared by 6 bases and J by 5 bases, with 8 bases of the junction left unmatched. This CDR3 has 15 amino acids. The CDR3 spells CASSRQGGWDNEQFF. CDR3 DNA: TGTGCCAGCAGTCGACAGGGGGGCTGGGACAATGAGCAGTTCTTC.

The J gene is TRBJ2-7, the V gene TRBV13, with 14 positions matching TRBD2. Looked up from germline, CDR1 is PRHDT and CDR2 is FYEKMQ (reference sequence). J was trimmed by 3 bases and V by 1 base; bases with no gene match: 11. The CDR3 totals 19 residues. CDR3 sequence reads: CASSLEGLAGDRTNYEQYF. The CDR3 region has the DNA TGTGCCAGCAGCTTAGAGGGACTAGCGGGGGACCGAACAAACTACGAGCAGTACTTC.

This clone has just a few counts. The CDR3 region is CASSERPGNTIYF. The CDR3 nucleotides read TGTGCCAGCAGCGAACGCCCTGGAAACACCATATATTTT. J is TRBJ1-3 and V is TRBV9; no firm D call. V lost 3 bases to trimming and J lost 2 bases, with 6 bases between them. Germline V gene lookup returns CDR1 SGDLS and CDR2 YYNGEE. The CDR3 spans 13 residues.

The chain combines TRBV21-1 with TRBJ1-2. TRBV21-1 is given as a pseudogene. The CDR3 extends over 15 amino acids. This chain's CDR3 is CASSKAGSSVGGYTF. CDR3 sequence (DNA): TGTGCCAGCAGCAAAGCGGGGTCCAGTGTAGGCGGCTACACCTTC.

CDR3 coding DNA: TGTGCCAGCTCGCAACTCCGGGACGCCGGGGAGCTGTTTTTT. Residues: CASSQLRDAGELFF. The V gene is TRBV18, the J gene TRBJ2-2, with D perhaps being TRBD1 or TRBD2 (5 bases each). The CDR3 consists of 14 residues. The germline gives CDR1 KGHSH, CDR2 LQKENI. Trimming took off 6 bases at V and 6 bases at J, with 14 bases between the two ends.

The chain combines TRBV21-1 with TRBJ2-5; TRBD2 reflects the table's D call only, with no check against the DNA. TRBV21-1 is flagged as a pseudogene. The CDR3 totals 12 residues. The CDR3 is CASRTEQETQYF. The CDR3, as DNA: TGTGCCAGCAGGACGGAGCAAGAGACCCAGTACTTC.

The J gene is TRBJ2-7, the V gene TRBV7-2, with 8 positions matching TRBD1. The CDR3 length is 13 residues. In germline, CDR1 is SGHTA, CDR2 FQGNSA. J was trimmed by 9 bases and V by 3 bases; bases with no gene match: 7. CDR3 sequence reads: CASSFQGAPGQYF. The CDR3 nucleotides are TGTGCCAGCAGCTTTCAGGGGGCGCCGGGGCAGTACTTC.

This clone came up a few times. J is TRBJ2-7 and V is TRBV6-5; 7 bases are a match to TRBD1. In germline, CDR1 is MNHEY, CDR2 SVGAGI. Unmatched junction bases numbered 14, after V lost 9 bases and J lost 3 bases. The CDR3 is 15 amino acids. The CDR3 loop reads CARNPYYRGRYEQYF. For the CDR3, the DNA is TGTGCCAGGAATCCGTACTACAGGGGCCGCTACGAGCAGTACTTC.

The chain employs TRBV2 and TRBJ1-4; no clear D. This CDR3 has 11 amino acids. In germline, CDR1 is SNHLY, CDR2 FYNNEI. Trimming stripped 4 bases from V and 8 bases from J, with 5 bases between. CDR3 in DNA: TGTGCCAGCAGTGGCGGGGAAAAACTGTTTTTT. As protein: CASSGGEKLFF.

This clone was seen only a few times. This chain connects TRBV2 to TRBJ1-6; D unclear. Germline V gene data show CDR1 as SNHLY and CDR2 as FYNNEI. V lost 6 bases to trimming and J lost 8 bases, with 20 bases between them. The CDR3 loop spans 16 amino acids. The CDR3 nucleotides are TGTGCCAGCAGGAGCGCCCAAGAGGGTATGGATTCACCCCTCCACTTT. Protein product: CASRSAQEGMDSPLHF.